This entry is about one T cell receptor (beta chain). Its cognate antigen is unknown. Clones were sequenced by immunoSEQ multiplex PCR, and TCRdb holds only the in-frame ones, with some missing. The sample lists about 78,000 clones; around 90% were seen once. Trimming shortened V by 3 bases and J by 1 base, and 6 bases separated the two germline ends. This CDR3 is 13 amino acids long. Germline V CDR1 and CDR2: LNHDA, SQIVND (reference sequence). The sample comes from a study of identifying expanded T cells in peripheral blood. General study results and limits: Variance in clone template counts between approximately 2-week samples significantly increased with total template count across all healthy donors.

No infections or other immune events were documented during collection. Sequencing was done on a sample of blood. The chain employs TRBV19 and TRBJ1-1, with D unclear. The source is a person between 18 and 75 years old in good health. The CDR3 nucleotides are TGTGCCAGTAGTATGAGCCCGAACACTGAAGCTTTCTTT. It is translated as CASSMSPNTEAFF.